This TCR beta chain originates from a study of CD8 T cells in ankylosing spondylitis (dated by TCRdb to about 2017). The study in broad terms: T cell receptor beta repertoires were profiled in healthy donors and ankylosing spondylitis patients so that disease-linked TCR variants could be found. Peripheral blood was sampled, and synovial fluid was also collected from ankylosing spondylitis patients. The whole study cohort included some 100 healthy donors and over 20 ankylosing spondylitis patients. Study-level results and caveats: The disease-linked clones had a CD8+ phenotype and were found at relatively low frequencies in peripheral blood. A TCR beta motif of several highly homologous amino acid variants appeared characteristic of blood from ankylosing spondylitis patients. According to the report, matched synovial fluid samples from ankylosing spondylitis patients were significantly enriched for the disease-linked clones. Some of the motif variants had been reported before in the synovial fluid and blood of reactive arthritis patients, a finding that suggests common disease-initiation mechanisms.

At least ten counts were recorded for this clonotype. No cognate antigen has been identified for it. No base quality information exists; no much larger clone differs at one position. Sequencing was performed on an Illumina HiSeq 2500. Quantitative 5'-RACE with molecular barcodes was the method used to prepare the TCR beta libraries. For the original study's pipeline: Disease-linked TCR variants were identified with a new computational method built on a probabilistic model of VDJ rearrangement. The raw public data were reprocessed by TCRdb itself: fastp quality trimming at Q25, MiXCR clonotype calling, in-frame beta chains only. Under each unique CDR3 protein, matching rows form one entry showing the most common genes and DNA. V and J calls and clone size were set by TCRdb, not the authors. The sample records 300,000 to 350,000 distinct CDR3 sequences, roughly 14% of which are singletons. Together, the top ten hold approximately 0.99% of the sample.

The sample consisted of blood, either unsorted or a sorted T cell fraction (not recorded which). The origin of this receptor is a male donor with ankylosing spondylitis or in good health (not recorded which).

The DNA sequence reads TGCGCCAGCAGCTTGGCGGGAACCTACGAGCAGTACTTC. Its protein product is CASSLAGTYEQYF. Rearrangement joined TRBV5-1 to TRBJ2-7; the best D guess is TRBD2, with 5 bases matching. The CDR3 measures 13 amino acids from cysteine to phenylalanine. CDR3 DNA is the only sequence kept; it has 39 bases, read in frame from the first base. Trimming costs V 0 bases and J 2 bases, and their ends lie 6 bases apart. The CDR1 and CDR2 encoded by the germline V gene are SGHRS and YFSETQ.